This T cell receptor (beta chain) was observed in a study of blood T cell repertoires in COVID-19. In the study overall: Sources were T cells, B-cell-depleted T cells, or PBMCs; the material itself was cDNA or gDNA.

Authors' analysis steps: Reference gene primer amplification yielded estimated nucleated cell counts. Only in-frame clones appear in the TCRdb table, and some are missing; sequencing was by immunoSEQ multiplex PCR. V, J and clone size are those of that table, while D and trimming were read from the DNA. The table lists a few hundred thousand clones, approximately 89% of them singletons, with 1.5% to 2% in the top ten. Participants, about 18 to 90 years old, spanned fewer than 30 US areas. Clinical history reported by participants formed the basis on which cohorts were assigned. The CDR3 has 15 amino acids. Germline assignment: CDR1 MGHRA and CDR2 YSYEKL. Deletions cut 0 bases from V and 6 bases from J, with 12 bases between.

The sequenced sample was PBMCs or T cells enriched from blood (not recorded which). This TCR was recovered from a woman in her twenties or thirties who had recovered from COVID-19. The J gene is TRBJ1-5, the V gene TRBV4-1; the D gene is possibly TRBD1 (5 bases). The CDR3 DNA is TGCGCCAGCAGCCAAGATGCAGGGTTCGGTCAGCCCCAGCATTTT. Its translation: CASSQDAGFGQPQHF.